A single TCR beta chain is shown here with its context. Its antigen is currently unknown. The data belong to a study of blood T cells in healthy people across ages. For the second PCR, which ran for 7 to 11 cycles, a sample-barcoded 5' primer and a J-beta primer mix were used. Each sample provided no less than 3 million CDR3-containing paired-end reads. TCRdb re-called the 5' RACE reads with MiXCR, one entry per CDR3 protein. The table includes fewer than 2,000,000 distinct CDR3 sequences, roughly 30% detected once. Drawn from each donor were around 9.1 milliliters of peripheral blood. With 4 bases removed from V and 5 bases from J, the gap between germline ends came to 18 bases. CDR3 length: 15 amino acids. In germline, CDR1 is GTSNPN, CDR2 SVGIG (reference sequence). Study conclusions and caveats: There was no known CMV status for donors, so expanded clonotype changes were possibly confounded. A strong correlation was found between TCR beta diversity and the percentage of naive T cells.

Sequencing was performed on blood. The clonotype comes from a woman between 25 and 40 years old in good health. The chain links TRBV30 to TRBJ1-5, with D tentatively TRBD1 (5 bases). The CDR3 here is CAWNLGEKWDQPQHF. As DNA, the CDR3 is TGTGCCTGGAACCTGGGGGAAAAGTGGGATCAGCCCCAGCATTTT.